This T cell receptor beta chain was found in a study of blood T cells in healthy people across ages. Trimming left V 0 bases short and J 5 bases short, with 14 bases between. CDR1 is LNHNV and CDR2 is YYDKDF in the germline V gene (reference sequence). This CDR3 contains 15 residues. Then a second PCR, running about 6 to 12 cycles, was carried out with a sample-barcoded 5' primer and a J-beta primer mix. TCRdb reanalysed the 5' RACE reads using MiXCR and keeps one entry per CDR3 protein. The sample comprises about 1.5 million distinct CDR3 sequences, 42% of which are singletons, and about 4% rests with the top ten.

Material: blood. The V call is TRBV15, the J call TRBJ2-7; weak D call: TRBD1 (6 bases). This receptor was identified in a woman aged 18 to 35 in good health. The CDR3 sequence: CATSRDVSRGDEQYF. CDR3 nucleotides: TGTGCCACCAGCAGAGATGTTTCCAGGGGTGACGAGCAGTACTTC.